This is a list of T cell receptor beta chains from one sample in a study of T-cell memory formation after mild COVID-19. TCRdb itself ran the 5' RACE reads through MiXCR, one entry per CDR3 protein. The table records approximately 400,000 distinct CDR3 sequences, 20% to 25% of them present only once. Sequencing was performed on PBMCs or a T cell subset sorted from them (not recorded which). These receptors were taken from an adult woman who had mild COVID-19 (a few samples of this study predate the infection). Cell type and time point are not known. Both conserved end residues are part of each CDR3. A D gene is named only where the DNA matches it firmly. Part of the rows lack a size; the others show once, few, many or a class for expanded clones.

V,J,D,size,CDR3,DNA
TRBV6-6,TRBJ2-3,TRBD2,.,CASRTSGFTDTQYF,TGTGCCAGCAGGACTAGCGGGTTCACAGATACGCAGTATTTT
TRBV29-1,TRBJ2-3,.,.,CSVEKVTDTQYF,TGCAGCGTTGAAAAGGTTACAGATACGCAGTATTTT
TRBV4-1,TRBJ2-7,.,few,CASSQGFITGTYEQYF,TGCGCCAGCAGCCAGGGGTTCATCACGGGTACTTACGAGCAGTACTTC
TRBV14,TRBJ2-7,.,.,CASSHNYRAYEQYF,TGTGCCAGCAGCCATAACTACAGGGCGTACGAGCAGTACTTC
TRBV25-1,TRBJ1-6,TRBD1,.,CASSAGGTANSPLHF,TGTGCCAGCAGTGCCGGCGGGACAGCTAATTCACCCCTCCACTTT
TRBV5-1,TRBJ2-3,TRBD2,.,CASSLGLAGLTTYTQYF,TGCGCCAGCAGCTTGGGACTAGCGGGATTAACCACATATACGCAGTATTTT
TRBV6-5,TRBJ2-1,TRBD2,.,CASSMTGGYNEQFF,TGTGCCAGCAGTATGACGGGGGGGTACAATGAGCAGTTCTTC
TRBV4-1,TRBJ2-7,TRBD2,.,CASSLYGLAGSSYEQYF,TGCGCCAGCAGCCTTTACGGACTAGCGGGGAGCTCCTACGAGCAGTACTTC
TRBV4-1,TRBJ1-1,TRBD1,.,CASSNSQGAGTEAFF,TGCGCCAGCAGCAATTCACAGGGGGCTGGGACTGAAGCTTTCTTT
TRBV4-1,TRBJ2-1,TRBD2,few,CASSPRGLAGVEQFF,TGCGCCAGCAGCCCGAGAGGACTAGCGGGGGTTGAGCAGTTCTTC
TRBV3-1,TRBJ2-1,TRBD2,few,CASSQVRRAGGRDSYNEQFF,TGTGCCAGCAGCCAAGTAAGGAGAGCGGGAGGGAGAGACTCCTACAATGAGCAGTTCTTC
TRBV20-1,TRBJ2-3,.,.,CSARWSTDTQYF,TGCAGTGCTAGATGGAGCACAGATACGCAGTATTTT
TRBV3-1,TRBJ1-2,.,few,CASSQGNSRKSYGYTF,TGTGCCAGCAGCCAAGGGAACAGCCGGAAATCTTATGGCTACACCTTC
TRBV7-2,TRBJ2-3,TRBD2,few,CASSFIWPSGFTDTQYF,TGTGCCAGCAGCTTTATTTGGCCTAGCGGATTCACAGATACGCAGTATTTT
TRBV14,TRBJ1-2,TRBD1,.,CASSATGGVYGYTF,TGTGCCAGCAGCGCGACAGGGGGCGTCTATGGCTACACCTTC
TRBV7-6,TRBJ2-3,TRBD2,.,CASSFGGGPTDTQYF,TGTGCCAGCAGCTTCGGGGGAGGGCCGACGGATACGCAGTATTTT
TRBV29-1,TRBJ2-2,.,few,CSVETGTGNTGELFF,TGCAGCGTTGAAACCGGGACGGGGAACACCGGGGAGCTGTTTTTT
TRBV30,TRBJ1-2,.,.,CACTTYYGYTF,TGTGCCTGTACAACCTACTATGGCTACACCTTC
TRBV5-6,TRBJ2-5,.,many,CASSSTNFRVGETQYF,TGTGCCAGCAGCTCGACCAACTTCAGGGTAGGGGAGACCCAGTACTTC
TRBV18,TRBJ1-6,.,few,CASSPWDSSLRSPLHF,TGTGCCAGCTCACCGTGGGACTCCTCGTTGAGATCACCCCTCCACTTT
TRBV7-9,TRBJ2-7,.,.,CASSLDAGSYEQYF,TGTGCCAGCAGCTTAGATGCAGGGTCCTACGAGCAGTACTTC
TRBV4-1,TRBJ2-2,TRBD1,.,CASSAGQGPTGELFF,TGCGCCAGCAGCGCGGGACAGGGACCGACCGGGGAGCTGTTTTTT
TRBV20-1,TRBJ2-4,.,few,CSGEGIRFGKNIQYF,TGCAGTGGTGAGGGGATTCGGTTTGGCAAAAACATTCAGTACTTC
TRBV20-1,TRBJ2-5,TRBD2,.,CSAIMGLGSQETQYF,TGCAGTGCTATAATGGGACTAGGGTCCCAAGAGACCCAGTACTTC
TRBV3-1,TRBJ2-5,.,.,CASSQLRLRRASEETQYF,TGTGCCAGCAGCCAGTTGAGGTTGCGGAGGGCCTCGGAGGAGACCCAGTACTTC
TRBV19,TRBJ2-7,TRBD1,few,CASSGQGVNEQYF,TGTGCCAGTAGCGGACAGGGGGTCAACGAGCAGTACTTC
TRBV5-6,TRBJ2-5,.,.,CASSRREHQETQYF,TGTGCCAGCAGCCGCCGGGAACACCAAGAGACCCAGTACTTC
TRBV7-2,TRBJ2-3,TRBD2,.,CASSGGLAGVDTQYF,TGTGCCAGCAGCGGTGGACTAGCGGGGGTGGATACGCAGTATTTT
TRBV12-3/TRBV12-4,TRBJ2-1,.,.,CASSRGGINEQFF,TGTGCCAGCAGCAGAGGGGGAATAAATGAGCAGTTCTTC
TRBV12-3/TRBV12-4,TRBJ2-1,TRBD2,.,CASSGAALGEQFF,TGTGCCAGTAGCGGGGCAGCCTTGGGTGAGCAGTTCTTC
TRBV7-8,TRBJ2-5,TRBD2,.,CASSFQRGPQETQYF,TGTGCCAGCAGCTTTCAGCGGGGGCCACAAGAGACCCAGTACTTC
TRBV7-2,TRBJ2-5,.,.,CASSLGRGEETQYF,TGTGCCAGCAGCTTAGGCAGGGGCGAGGAGACCCAGTACTTC
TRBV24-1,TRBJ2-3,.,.,CATSSSTATDTQYF,TGTGCCACCTCGTCGTCCACAGCTACAGATACGCAGTATTTT
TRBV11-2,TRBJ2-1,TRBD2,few,CASSLDSWASGYYNEQFF,TGTGCCAGCAGCTTAGATTCCTGGGCTAGCGGGTACTACAATGAGCAGTTCTTC
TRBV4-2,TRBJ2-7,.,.,CASSQDPLAGGEQYF,TGTGCCAGCAGCCAAGATCCTTTGGCCGGGGGCGAGCAGTACTTC
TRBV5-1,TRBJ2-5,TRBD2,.,CASSSQTSGPQETQYF,TGCGCCAGCAGCTCACAGACTAGCGGGCCCCAAGAGACCCAGTACTTC
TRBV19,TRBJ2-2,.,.,CASRIRENTGELFF,TGTGCCAGTAGGATCAGGGAGAACACCGGGGAGCTGTTTTTT
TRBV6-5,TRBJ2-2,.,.,CASRRDTGELFF,TGTGCCAGTAGACGAGACACCGGGGAGCTGTTTTTT
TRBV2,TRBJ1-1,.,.,CASSGDNLNTEAFF,TGTGCCAGCAGTGGGGACAACCTGAACACTGAAGCTTTCTTT
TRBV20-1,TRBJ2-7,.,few,CSARVTVLEQYF,TGCAGTGCTAGGGTTACGGTTTTGGAGCAGTACTTC
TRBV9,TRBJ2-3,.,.,CASTKRGGQVGDTQYF,TGTGCCAGCACGAAAAGGGGGGGGCAAGTCGGAGATACGCAGTATTTT
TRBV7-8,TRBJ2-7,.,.,CASSLAGKGEVRYEQYF,TGTGCCAGCAGCTTAGCTGGTAAGGGAGAGGTGAGATACGAGCAGTACTTC
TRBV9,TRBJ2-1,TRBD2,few,CASTSGGADYNEQFF,TGTGCCAGCACTAGCGGGGGGGCTGACTACAATGAGCAGTTCTTC
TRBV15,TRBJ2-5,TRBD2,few,CATSRRTGLVQETQYF,TGTGCCACCAGCCGACGGACCGGACTAGTCCAAGAGACCCAGTACTTC
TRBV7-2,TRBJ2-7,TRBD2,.,CASTRRSSGIDEQYF,TGTGCCAGCACCCGAAGGTCCAGCGGGATTGACGAGCAGTACTTC
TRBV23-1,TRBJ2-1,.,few,CASTLGSFQFF,TGCGCCAGCACCCTGGGCTCATTCCAGTTCTTC
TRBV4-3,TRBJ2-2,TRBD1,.,CASSQDRPGGLGTGELFF,TGCGCCAGCAGCCAAGATCGGCCAGGGGGCTTGGGCACCGGGGAGCTGTTTTTT
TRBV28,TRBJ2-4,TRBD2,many,CASTPGTSRAKNIQYF,TGTGCCAGCACCCCCGGGACTAGTCGAGCCAAAAACATTCAGTACTTC
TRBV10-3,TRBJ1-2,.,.,CAISGAGYGYTF,TGTGCCATCAGTGGGGCAGGGTATGGCTACACCTTC
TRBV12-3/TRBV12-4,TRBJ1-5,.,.,CASSDQRVVGNQPQHF,TGTGCCAGCAGTGATCAAAGGGTAGTCGGCAATCAGCCCCAGCATTTT
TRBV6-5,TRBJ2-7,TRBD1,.,CASSPGGLGQYF,TGTGCCAGCAGTCCAGGGGGCCTCGGGCAGTACTTC
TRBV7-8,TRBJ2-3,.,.,CASSLWVTDTDTQYF,TGTGCCAGCAGCTTATGGGTCACGGACACAGATACGCAGTATTTT
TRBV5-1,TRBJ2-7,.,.,CASSLAGSGRANEQYF,TGCGCCAGCAGCTTGGCAGGGTCAGGAAGGGCCAACGAGCAGTACTTC
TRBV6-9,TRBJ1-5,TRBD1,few,CASRGDRSSNQPQHF,TGTGCCAGCCGAGGGGACAGGAGCAGCAATCAGCCCCAGCATTTT